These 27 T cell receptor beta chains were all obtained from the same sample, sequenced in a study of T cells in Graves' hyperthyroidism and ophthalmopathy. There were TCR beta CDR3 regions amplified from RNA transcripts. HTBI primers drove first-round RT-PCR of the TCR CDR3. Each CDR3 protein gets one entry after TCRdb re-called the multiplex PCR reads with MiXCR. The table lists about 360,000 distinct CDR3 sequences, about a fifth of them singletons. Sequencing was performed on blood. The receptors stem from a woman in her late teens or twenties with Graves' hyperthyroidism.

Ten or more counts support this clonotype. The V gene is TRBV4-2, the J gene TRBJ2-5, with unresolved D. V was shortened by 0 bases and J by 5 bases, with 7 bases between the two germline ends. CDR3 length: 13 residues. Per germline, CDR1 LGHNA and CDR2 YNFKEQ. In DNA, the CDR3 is TGTGCCAGCAGCCAAGATTCCGGGGAGACCCAGTACTTC. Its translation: CASSQDSGETQYF.

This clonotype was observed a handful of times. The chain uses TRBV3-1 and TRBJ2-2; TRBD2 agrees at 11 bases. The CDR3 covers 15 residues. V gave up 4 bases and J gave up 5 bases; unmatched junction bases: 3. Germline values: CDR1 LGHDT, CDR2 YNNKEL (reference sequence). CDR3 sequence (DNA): TGTGCCAGCAGCCCCGGGACTAGCGGTACCGGGGAGCTGTTTTTT. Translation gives CASSPGTSGTGELFF.

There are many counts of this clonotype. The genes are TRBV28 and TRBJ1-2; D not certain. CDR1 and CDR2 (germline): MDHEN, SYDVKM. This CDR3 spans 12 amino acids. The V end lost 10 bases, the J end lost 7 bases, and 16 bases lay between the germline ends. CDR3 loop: CATQDRGFGYTF. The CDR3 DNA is TGTGCCACCCAGGATCGGGGTTTTGGCTACACCTTC.

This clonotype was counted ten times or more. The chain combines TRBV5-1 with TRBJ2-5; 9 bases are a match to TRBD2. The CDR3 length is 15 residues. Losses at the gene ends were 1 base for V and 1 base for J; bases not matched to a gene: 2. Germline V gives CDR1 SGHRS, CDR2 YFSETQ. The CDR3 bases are TGCGCCAGCAGCTTGTTAGCGGGGGCCCAAGAGACCCAGTACTTC. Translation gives CASSLLAGAQETQYF.

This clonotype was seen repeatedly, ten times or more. CDR3 in amino acids: CSAKTGVYEQYF. The CDR3 DNA is TGCAGTGCCAAGACAGGGGTGTATGAGCAGTACTTC. V is TRBV20-1 and J is TRBJ2-7, with 8 bases fitting TRBD1. V lost 6 bases and J lost 7; bases outside the gene matches: 8. The CDR3 loop spans 12 amino acids. Germline CDR1 and CDR2: DFQATT and SNEGSKA (reference sequence).

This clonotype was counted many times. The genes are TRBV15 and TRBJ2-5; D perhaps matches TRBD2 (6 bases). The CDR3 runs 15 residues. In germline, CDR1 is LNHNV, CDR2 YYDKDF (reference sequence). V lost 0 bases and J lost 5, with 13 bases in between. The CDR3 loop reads CATSRDRWRGETQYF. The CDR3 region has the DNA TGTGCCACCAGCAGAGATCGGTGGCGGGGTGAGACCCAGTACTTC.

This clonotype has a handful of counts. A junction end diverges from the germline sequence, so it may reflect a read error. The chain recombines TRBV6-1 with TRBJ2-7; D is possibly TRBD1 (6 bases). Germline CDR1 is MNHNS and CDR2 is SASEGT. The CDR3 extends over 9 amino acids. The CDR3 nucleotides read TGTGCCAGCCTCCGACAGGCCGTCTTC. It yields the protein CASLRQAVF.

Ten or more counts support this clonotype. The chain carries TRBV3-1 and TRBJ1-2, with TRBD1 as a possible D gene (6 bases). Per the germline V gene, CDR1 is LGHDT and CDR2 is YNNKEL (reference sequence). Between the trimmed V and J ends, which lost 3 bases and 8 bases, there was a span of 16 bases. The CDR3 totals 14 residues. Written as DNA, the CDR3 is TGTGCCAGCAGCCATCAAACAGGGCCCCGCGGCTACACCTTC. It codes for CASSHQTGPRGYTF.

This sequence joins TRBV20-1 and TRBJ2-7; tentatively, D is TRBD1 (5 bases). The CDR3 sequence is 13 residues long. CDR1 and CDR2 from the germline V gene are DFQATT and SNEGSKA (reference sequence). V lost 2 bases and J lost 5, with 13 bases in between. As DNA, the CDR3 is TGCAGTGCTAGACAGGGTGCCCCTCACGAGCAGTACTTC. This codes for CSARQGAPHEQYF.

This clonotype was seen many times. In nucleotides, the CDR3 is TGTGCCACCGGGTGGAGGACCGGGGAGCTGTTTTTT. It codes for CATGWRTGELFF. This chain links TRBV15 with TRBJ2-2; tentatively, D is TRBD2 (5 bases). CDR1 is LNHNV and CDR2 is YYDKDF in the germline V gene (reference sequence). The V gene lost 8 bases and the J gene lost 5 bases, with 9 bases spanning the gap. The CDR3 length is 12 residues.

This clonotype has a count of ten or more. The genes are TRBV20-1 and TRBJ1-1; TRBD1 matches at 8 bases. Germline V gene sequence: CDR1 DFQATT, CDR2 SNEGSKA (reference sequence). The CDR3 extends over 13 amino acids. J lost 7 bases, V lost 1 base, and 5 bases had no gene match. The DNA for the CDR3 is TGCAGTGCTAGAGGGACAGGGATAGGTGAAGCTTTCTTT. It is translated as CSARGTGIGEAFF.

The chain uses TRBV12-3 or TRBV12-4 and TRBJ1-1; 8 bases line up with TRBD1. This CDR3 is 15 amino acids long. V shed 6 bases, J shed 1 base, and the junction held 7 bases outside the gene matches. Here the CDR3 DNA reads TGTGCCAGCAGGCCGGACAGGGTAGCGAACACTGAAGCTTTCTTT. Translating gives CASRPDRVANTEAFF.

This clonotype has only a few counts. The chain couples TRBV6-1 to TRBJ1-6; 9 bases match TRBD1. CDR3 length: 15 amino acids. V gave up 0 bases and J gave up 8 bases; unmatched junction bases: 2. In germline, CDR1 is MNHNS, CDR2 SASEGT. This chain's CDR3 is CASSEAGQGYSPLHF. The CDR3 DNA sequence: TGTGCCAGCAGTGAAGCGGGACAGGGATATTCACCCCTCCACTTT.

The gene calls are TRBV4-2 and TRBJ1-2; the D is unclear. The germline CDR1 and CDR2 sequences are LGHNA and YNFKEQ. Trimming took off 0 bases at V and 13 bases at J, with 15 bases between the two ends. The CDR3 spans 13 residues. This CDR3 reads CASSQDSPFGSTF. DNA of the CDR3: TGTGCCAGCAGCCAAGATAGTCCCTTCGGGTCCACCTTC.

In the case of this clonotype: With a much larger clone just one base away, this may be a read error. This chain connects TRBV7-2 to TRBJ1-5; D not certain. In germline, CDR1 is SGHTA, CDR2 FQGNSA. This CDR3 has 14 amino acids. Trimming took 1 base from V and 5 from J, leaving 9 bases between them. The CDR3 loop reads CASSLEPSDQPQHF. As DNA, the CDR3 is TGTGCCAGCAGCTTAGAGCCTTCGGATCAGCCCCAGCATTTT.

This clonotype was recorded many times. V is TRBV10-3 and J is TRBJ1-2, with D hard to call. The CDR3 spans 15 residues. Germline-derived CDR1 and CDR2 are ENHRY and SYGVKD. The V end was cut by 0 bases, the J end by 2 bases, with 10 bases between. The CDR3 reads CAISESTSPNYGYTF. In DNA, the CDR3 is TGTGCCATCAGTGAGTCGACCTCCCCCAACTATGGCTACACCTTC.

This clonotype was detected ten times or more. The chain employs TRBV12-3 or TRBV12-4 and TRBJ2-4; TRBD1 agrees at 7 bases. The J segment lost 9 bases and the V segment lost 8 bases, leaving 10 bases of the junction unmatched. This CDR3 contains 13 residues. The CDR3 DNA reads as TGTGCCAGCCGCCTCACAGGGGAGAGCATTCAGTACTTC. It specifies CASRLTGESIQYF.

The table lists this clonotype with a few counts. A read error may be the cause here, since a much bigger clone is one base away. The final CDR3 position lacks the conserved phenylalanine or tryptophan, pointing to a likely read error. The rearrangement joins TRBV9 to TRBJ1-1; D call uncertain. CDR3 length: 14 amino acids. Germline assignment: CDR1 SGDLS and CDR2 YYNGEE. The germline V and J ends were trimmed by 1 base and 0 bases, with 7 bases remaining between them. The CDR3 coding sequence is TGTGCCAGCAGCGTACTCCAGGTGAACACTGAAGCTTTCCTT. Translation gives CASSVLQVNTEAFL.

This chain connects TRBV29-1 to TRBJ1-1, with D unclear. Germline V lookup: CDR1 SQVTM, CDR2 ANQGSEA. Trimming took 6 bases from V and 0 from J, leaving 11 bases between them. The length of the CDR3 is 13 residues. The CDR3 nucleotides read TGCAGCGTCTCCGCAGAAATGAACACTGAAGCTTTCTTT. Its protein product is CSVSAEMNTEAFF.

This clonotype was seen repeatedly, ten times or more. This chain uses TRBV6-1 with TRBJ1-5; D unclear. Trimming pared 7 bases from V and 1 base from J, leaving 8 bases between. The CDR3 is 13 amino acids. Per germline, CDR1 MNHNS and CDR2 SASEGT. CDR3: CASKRLSNQPQHF. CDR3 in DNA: TGTGCCAGCAAGAGGTTGAGCAATCAGCCCCAGCATTTT.

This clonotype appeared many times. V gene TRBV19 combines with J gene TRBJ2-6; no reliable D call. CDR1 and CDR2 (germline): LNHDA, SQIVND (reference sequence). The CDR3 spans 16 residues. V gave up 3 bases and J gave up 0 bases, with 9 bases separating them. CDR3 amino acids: CASSIPTGSGANVLTF. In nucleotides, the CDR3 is TGTGCCAGTAGTATCCCGACGGGCTCTGGGGCCAACGTCCTGACTTTC. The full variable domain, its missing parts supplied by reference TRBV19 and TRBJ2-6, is DGGITQSPKYLFRKEGQNVTLSCEQNLNHDAMYWYRQDPGQGLRLIYYSQIVNDFQKGDIAEGYSVSREKKESFPLTVTSAQKNPTAFYLCASSIPTGSGANVLTFGAGSRLTVL.

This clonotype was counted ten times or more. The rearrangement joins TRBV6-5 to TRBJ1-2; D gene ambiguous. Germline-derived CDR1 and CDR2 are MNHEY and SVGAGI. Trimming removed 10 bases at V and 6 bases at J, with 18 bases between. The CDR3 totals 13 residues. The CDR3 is CATFRRVMDGYTF. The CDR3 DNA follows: TGTGCCACCTTTCGTCGGGTCATGGATGGCTACACCTTC.

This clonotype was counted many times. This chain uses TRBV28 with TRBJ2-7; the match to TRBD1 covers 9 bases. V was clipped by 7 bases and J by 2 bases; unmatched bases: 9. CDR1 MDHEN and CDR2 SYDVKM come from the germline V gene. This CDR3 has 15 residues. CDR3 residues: CASTPGTGSTYEQYF. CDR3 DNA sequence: TGTGCCAGCACCCCCGGGACAGGGAGTACCTACGAGCAGTACTTC.

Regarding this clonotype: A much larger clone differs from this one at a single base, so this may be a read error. For the CDR3, the DNA is TGTGCCAGCAGTTCCCCGGGACAGACCCAAGAGACCCAGTACTTC. This gives the protein CASSSPGQTQETQYF. V usage is TRBV6-5 and J usage is TRBJ2-5, with TRBD1 matching 7 bases. From germline, CDR1 is MNHEY and CDR2 SVGAGI. J gave up 1 base and V 4 bases, and 6 bases lay outside the gene matches. The CDR3 has 15 amino acids.

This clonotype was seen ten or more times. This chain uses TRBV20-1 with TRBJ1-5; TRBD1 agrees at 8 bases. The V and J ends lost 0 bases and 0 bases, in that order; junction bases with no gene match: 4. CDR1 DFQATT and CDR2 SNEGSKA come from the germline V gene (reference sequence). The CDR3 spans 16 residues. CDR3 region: CSARETGGVSNQPQHF. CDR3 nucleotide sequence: TGCAGTGCTAGAGAAACAGGGGGGGTTAGCAATCAGCCCCAGCATTTT.

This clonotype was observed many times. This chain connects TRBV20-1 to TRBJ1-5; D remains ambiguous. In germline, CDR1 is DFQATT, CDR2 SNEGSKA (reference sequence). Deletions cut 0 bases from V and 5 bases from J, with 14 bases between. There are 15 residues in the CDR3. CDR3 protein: CSARDGLGFDQPQHF. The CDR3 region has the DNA TGCAGTGCTAGAGATGGTCTGGGTTTTGATCAGCCCCAGCATTTT.

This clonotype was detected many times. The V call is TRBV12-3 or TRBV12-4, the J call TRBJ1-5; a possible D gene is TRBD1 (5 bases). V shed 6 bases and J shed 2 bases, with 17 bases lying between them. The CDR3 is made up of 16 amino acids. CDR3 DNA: TGTGCCAGCAGCTGGGGGTCAGGGAGAGGCAATCAGCCCCAGCATTTT. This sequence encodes CASSWGSGRGNQPQHF.